Reported below is one T cell receptor (beta chain). Its antigen is currently unknown. This sample was included in a study of brain metastases from non-small cell lung cancer. Study-wide points: TCR repertoires overlapped largely between brain metastases and matched primaries. T-cell clones appeared expanded in nearly 65% of brain metastases relative to matched primary tumors. Fewer infiltrating T cells were found in brain metastases than primaries.

Some clones are missing from TCRdb's copy, which holds only in-frame ones; the method was immunoSEQ multiplex PCR. The sample contains approximately 2,700 clones, 83% of which appear only once. This CDR3 is built from 14 residues. CDR1 is LNHDA and CDR2 is SQIVND in the germline V gene (reference sequence). J was trimmed by 2 bases and V by 5 bases; bases with no gene match: 5. This sequence was found in a donor at least 40 years old with non-small cell lung cancer. The material sequenced was primary lung tumor tissue. The J gene is TRBJ2-7, the V gene TRBV19, with 8 bases that match TRBD1. CDR3 in amino acids: CASSLRTGPYEQYF. Written as DNA, the CDR3 is TGTGCCAGTAGTTTAAGGACAGGGCCCTACGAGCAGTACTTC.